This TCR beta chain was identified during a study of CD8 T cells in Susac syndrome (dated by TCRdb to 2018 to 2020). With respect to the entire study: Repertoire sequencing was used to test whether CD8+ T cell activation and differentiation in Susac syndrome was antigen driven. Results and caveats for the whole study, not just this receptor: The TCR sequencing and HLA analysis was acknowledged to have included a relatively small number of individuals.

V loses 5 bases of germline sequence and J loses 4 bases, and the interval between the two ends is 14 bases. The CDR3 covers 14 residues, taking in both the cysteine and the phenylalanine. Only the CDR3 portion is preserved as DNA: 42 bases, with reading frame beginning at the first base. Note on this clonotype: The specificity of this receptor is unknown. The input lacks base qualities; no much larger clone sits a single base away.

High-throughput TCR beta sequencing profiled peripheral blood CD8+ and CD4+ T cells from healthy donors, Susac syndrome patients and multiple sclerosis patients. Healthy donors were included as age- and sex-matched controls. Bulk CD8+ and CD4+ T cells were purified magnetically by negative isolation, whereas CD8+ TEMRA cells were enriched by FACS. Blood was collected in EDTA tubes and processed within 24 hours, with PBMCs isolated through density gradient centrifugation. PBMCs intended for TCR sequencing were frozen in liquid nitrogen and were later thawed in a 37 degrees C water bath. The sorted or isolated CD4+, CD8+ and CD8+ TEMRA cells reached a purity of at least 90%. RNA was extracted with the RNeasy kit and 0.5 to 1 ug was reverse transcribed using random hexamers. TCR beta CDR3 regions were amplified with the immunoSEQ multiplex PCR assay covering 54 Vbeta and 13 Jbeta segments. PCR amplification bias was corrected by using a synthetic template baseline for primer optimization and computational correction. The published analysis was carried out like this. Reads were annotated to V, D and J genes according to IMGT and were analyzed with immunoSEQ Analyzer, with only productive sequences retained. Clonality was calculated as one minus the Shannon entropy normalized by log2 of the number of productive unique sequences. For each patient and control, public and private clones were evaluated among the 100 most prevalent clones. A clone was defined as Susac-specific if it was absent from the healthy and MS cohorts, from some 1,100 published viral clones and from other ImmuneACCESS disease sequences. The public sequencing data were trimmed at Q25 with fastp and processed into clonotypes with MiXCR by TCRdb, which kept only in-frame beta chains. Rows with one shared CDR3 protein collapse into an entry with the most common genes and DNA. The V and J calls here are based on TCRdb, not the publication. Present in this sample are some 120,000 distinct CDR3 sequences, around 94% of which were seen just once. The top ten clonotypes cover over 0.065% of the sample.

The receptor comes from a human donor in good health. This chain is built from TRBV12-3 or TRBV12-4 and TRBJ1-2, with a tentative D gene TRBD1 over 5 matching bases. Sequenced material: CD4+ T cells from PBMCs. The CDR3: CASSEFNRPYGYTF. The nucleotide sequence reads TGTGCCAGCAGTGAGTTTAACAGGCCCTATGGCTACACCTTC.